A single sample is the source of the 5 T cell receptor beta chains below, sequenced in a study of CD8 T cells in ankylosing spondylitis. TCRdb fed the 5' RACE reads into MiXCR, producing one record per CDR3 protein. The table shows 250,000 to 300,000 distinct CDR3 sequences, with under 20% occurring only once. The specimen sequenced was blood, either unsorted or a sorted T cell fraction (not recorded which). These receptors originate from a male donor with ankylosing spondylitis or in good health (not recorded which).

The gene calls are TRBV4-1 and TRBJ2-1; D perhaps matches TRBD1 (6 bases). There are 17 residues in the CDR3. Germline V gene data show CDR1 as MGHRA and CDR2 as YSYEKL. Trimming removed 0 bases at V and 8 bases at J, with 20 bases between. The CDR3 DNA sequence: TGCGCCAGCAGCCAAGATGGTGGGACCCCTCCAGGGGATGAGCAGTTCTTC. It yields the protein CASSQDGGTPPGDEQFF.

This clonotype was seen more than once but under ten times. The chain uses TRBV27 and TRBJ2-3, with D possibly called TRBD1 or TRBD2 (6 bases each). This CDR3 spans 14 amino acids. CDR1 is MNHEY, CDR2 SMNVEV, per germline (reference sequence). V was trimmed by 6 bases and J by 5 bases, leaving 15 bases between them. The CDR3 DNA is TGTGCCAGCAGGTTTGGAGGGGGTGAAGATACGCAGTATTTT. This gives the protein CASRFGGGEDTQYF.

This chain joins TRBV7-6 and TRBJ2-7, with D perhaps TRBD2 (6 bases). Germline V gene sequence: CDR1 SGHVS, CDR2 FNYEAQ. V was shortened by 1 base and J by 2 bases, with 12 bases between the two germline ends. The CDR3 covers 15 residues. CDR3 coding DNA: TGTGCCAGCAGCTTAGGGGACTCCGCAGCCTACGAGCAGTACTTC. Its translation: CASSLGDSAAYEQYF. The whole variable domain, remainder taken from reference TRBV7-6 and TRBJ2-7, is GAGVSQSPRYKVTKRGQDVALRCDPISGHVSLYWYRQALGQGPEFLTYFNYEAQQDKSGLPNDRFSAERPEGSISTLTIQRTEQRDSAMYRCASSLGDSAAYEQYFGPGTRLTVT.

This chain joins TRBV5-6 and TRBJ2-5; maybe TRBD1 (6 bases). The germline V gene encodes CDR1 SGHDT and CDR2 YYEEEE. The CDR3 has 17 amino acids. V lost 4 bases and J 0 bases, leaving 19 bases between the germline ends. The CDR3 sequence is CASSAGRDTGYQETQYF. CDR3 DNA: TGTGCCAGCAGCGCGGGCAGGGACACAGGGTACCAAGAGACCCAGTACTTC.

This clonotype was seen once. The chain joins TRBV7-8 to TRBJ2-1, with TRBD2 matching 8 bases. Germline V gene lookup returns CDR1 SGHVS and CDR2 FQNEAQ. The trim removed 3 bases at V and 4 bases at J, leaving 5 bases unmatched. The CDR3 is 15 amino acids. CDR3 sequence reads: CASSLRLASYNEQFF. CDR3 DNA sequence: TGTGCCAGCAGCTTGAGACTAGCGTCTTACAATGAGCAGTTCTTC.